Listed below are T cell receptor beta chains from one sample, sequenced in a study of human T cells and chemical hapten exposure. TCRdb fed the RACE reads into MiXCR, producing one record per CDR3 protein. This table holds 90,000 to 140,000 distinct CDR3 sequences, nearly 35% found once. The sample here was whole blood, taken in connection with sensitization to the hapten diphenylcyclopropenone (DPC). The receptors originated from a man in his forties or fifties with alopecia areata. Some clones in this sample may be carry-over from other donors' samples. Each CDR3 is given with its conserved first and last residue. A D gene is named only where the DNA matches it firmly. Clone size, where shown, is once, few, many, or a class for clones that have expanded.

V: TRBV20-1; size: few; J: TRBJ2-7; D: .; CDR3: CSARVGRSGRGDEQYF; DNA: TGCAGTGCTAGAGTCGGTCGGAGCGGAAGAGGGGACGAGCAGTACTTC
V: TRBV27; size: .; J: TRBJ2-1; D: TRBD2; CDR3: CASSLAGGSEQFF; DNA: TGTGCCAGCAGTTTGGCGGGAGGGTCGGAGCAGTTCTTC
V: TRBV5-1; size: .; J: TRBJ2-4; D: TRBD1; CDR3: CASSLAPGGIKNIQYF; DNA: TGCGCCAGCAGCTTGGCCCCAGGGGGCATCAAAAACATTCAGTACTTC
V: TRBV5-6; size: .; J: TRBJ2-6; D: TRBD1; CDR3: CASSLPRGPGANVLTF; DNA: TGTGCCAGCAGCTTGCCCAGGGGGCCTGGGGCCAACGTCCTGACTTTC
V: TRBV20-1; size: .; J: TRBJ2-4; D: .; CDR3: CSARPQVTYKNIQYF; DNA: TGCAGTGCTAGACCACAGGTGACCTACAAAAACATTCAGTACTTC
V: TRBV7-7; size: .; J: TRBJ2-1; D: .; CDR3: CASSLGGFSGNEQFF; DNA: TGTGCTAGCAGCTTAGGAGGTTTTTCAGGGAATGAGCAGTTCTTC
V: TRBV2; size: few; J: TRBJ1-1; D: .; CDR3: CASSEGQMNTEAFF; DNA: TGTGCCAGCAGTGAAGGACAGATGAACACTGAAGCTTTCTTT
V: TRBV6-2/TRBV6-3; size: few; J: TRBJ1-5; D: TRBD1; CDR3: CASSDRTGGGQPQHF; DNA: TGTGCCAGCAGTGACCGGACAGGGGGAGGTCAGCCCCAGCATTTT
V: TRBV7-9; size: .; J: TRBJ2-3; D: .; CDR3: CASSPRAIADTQYF; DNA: TGTGCCAGCAGCCCTAGGGCAATAGCAGATACGCAGTATTTT
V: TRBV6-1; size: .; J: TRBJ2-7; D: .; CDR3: CASSDGNSYEQYF; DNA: TGTGCCAGCAGTGACGGCAACTCCTACGAGCAGTACTTC
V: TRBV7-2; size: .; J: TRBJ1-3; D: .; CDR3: CASSSTGAPGNTIYF; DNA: TGTGCCAGCAGCTCCACGGGGGCACCTGGAAACACCATATATTTT
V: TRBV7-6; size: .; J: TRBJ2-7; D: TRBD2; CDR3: CASSRTSGAYEQYF; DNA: TGTGCCAGCAGCCGGACTAGCGGGGCCTACGAGCAGTACTTC
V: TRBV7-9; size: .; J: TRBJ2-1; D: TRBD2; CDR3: CASRPTGTSVGEDPFF; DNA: TGTGCCAGCAGGCCCACCGGGACTAGCGTCGGAGAAGATCCGTTCTTC
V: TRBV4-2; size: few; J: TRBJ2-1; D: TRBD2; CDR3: CASSQDPRTSGRGDYNEQFF; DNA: TGTGCCAGCAGCCAAGATCCGAGGACTAGCGGGAGAGGGGACTACAATGAGCAGTTCTTC
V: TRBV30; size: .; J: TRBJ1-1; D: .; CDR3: CAWSVLGHRVNTEAFF; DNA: TGTGCCTGGAGTGTACTTGGGCACAGGGTGAACACTGAAGCTTTCTTT
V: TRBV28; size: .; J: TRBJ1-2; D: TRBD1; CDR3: CATAERTGCDYGYTF; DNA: TGTGCCACCGCGGAACGGACAGGGTGTGACTATGGCTACACCTTC
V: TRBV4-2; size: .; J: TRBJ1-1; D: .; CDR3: CASSQLGGGPVEAFF; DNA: TGTGCCAGCAGCCAGCTCGGGGGAGGGCCCGTTGAAGCTTTCTTT
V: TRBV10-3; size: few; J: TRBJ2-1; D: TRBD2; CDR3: CAISETGLAVSYNEQFF; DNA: TGTGCCATCAGTGAAACGGGACTAGCGGTCTCCTACAATGAGCAGTTCTTC
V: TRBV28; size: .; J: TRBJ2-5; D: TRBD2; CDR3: CASSPTSSPIQYF; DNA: TGTGCCAGCAGCCCGACTAGCTCCCCGATACAGTACTTC
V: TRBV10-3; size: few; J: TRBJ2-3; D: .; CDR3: CATNTGSHTDTQYF; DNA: TGTGCCACCAACACAGGGTCCCACACAGATACGCAGTATTTT
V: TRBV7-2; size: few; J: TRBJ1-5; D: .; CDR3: CASSLGLGFNQPQHF; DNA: TGTGCCAGCAGCTTAGGGCTAGGGTTCAATCAGCCCCAGCATTTT
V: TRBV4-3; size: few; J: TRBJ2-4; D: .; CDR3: CASSQVTALLGKNIQYF; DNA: TGCGCCAGCAGCCAAGTGACGGCTTTACTTGGCAAAAACATTCAGTACTTC
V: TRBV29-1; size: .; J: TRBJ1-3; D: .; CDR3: CSVEDYPGASGNTIYF; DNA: TGCAGCGTTGAAGATTATCCAGGGGCCTCTGGAAACACCATATATTTT
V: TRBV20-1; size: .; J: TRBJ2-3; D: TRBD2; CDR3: CSASLTTSGITDTQYF; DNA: TGCAGTGCTAGCTTAACTACTAGCGGGATCACAGATACGCAGTATTTT
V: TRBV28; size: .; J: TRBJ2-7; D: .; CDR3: CASSIARESYEQYF; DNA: TGTGCCAGCAGTATAGCCCGGGAGAGCTACGAGCAGTACTTC
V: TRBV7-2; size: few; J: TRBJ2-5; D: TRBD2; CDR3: CASSPTGTSLETQYF; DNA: TGTGCCAGCAGCCCGACCGGGACTAGTCTTGAGACCCAGTACTTC
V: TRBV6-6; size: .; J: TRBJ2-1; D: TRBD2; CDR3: CASSYYGSGRAYNEQFF; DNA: TGTGCCAGCAGTTACTACGGTAGCGGGAGGGCCTACAATGAGCAGTTCTTC
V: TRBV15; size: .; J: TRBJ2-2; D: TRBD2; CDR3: CATSRDVLAGGTGELFF; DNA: TGTGCCACCAGCAGAGACGTCTTAGCGGGAGGCACCGGGGAGCTGTTTTTT
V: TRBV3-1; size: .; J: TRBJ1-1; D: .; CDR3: CASSQDVGFDTEAFF; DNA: TGTGCCAGCAGCCAAGACGTAGGGTTCGACACTGAAGCTTTCTTT
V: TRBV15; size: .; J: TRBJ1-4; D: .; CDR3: CATSRDGWQDNEKLFF; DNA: TGTGCCACCAGCAGAGATGGTTGGCAGGATAATGAAAAACTGTTTTTT
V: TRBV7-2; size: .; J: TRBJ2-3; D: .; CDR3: CASSDSSSTDTQYF; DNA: TGTGCCAGCAGCGATAGCTCTAGCACAGATACGCAGTATTTT